This T cell receptor beta chain originates from a study of graft-versus-host responses after intestinal transplantation. Study summary: Each recipient received anti-thymocyte globulin induction, then tacrolimus and steroids for roughly 3 years.

Here immunoSEQ multiplex PCR was the method, and the copy in TCRdb shows in-frame clones only, minus some. The sample holds just over 85,000 clones; about nine tenths are singletons and the top ten take roughly 0.4%. Concerning this clone itself: Its antigen is as yet unknown.

Trimming took 6 bases from V and 1 from J; bases not matched to a gene: 1. Looked up from germline, CDR1 is ENHRY and CDR2 is SYGVKD. The CDR3 runs 13 residues. The sequence derives from a human donor who was the organ donor for an intestinal transplant. Here the sequenced sample was unstimulated CD8+ T cells sorted from spleen or lymph node cells, taken before transplant. The rearrangement links TRBV10-3 to TRBJ2-5; TRBD2 agrees at 8 bases. For the CDR3, the DNA is TGTGCCATCAGCGGGGGGGGCCAAGAGACCCAGTACTTC. It yields the protein CAISGGGQETQYF.